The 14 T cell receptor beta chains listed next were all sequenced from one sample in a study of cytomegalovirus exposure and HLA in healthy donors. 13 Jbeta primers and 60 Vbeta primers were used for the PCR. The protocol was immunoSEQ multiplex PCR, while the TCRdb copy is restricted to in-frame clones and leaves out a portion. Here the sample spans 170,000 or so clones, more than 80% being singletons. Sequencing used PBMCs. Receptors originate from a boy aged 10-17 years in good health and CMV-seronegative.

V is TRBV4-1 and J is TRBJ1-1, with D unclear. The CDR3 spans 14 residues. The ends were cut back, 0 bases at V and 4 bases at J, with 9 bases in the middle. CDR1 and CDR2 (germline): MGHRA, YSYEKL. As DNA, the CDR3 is TGCGCCAGCAGCCAAGAACAGATGAGCACTGAAGCTTTCTTT. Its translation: CASSQEQMSTEAFF.

Here the CDR3 reads CASSSRQGADEKLFF. The CDR3 nucleotides are TGTGCCAGCAGCTCACGACAGGGGGCAGATGAAAAACTGTTTTTT. The chain links TRBV9 to TRBJ1-4; 10 positions match TRBD1. This CDR3 region has 15 residues. Germline lookup yields CDR1 SGDLS and CDR2 YYNGEE. Trimming took 4 bases from V and 6 from J; bases not matched to a gene: 6.

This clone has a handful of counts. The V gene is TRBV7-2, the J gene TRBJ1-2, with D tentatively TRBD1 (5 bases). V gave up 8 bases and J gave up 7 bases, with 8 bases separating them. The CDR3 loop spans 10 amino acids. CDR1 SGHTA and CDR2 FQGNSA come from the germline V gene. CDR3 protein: CASGALGYTF. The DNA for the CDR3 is TGTGCCAGCGGGGCCCTTGGCTACACCTTC.

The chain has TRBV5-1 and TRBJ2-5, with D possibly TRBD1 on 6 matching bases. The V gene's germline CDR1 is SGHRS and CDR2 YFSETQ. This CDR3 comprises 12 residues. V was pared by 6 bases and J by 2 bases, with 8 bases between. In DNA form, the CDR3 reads TGCGCCAGCAAAACAGGGCAAGAGACCCAGTACTTC. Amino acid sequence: CASKTGQETQYF.

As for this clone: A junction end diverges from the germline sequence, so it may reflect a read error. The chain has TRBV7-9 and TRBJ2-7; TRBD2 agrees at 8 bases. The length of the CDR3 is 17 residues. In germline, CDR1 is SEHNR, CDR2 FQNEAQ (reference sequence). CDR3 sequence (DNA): TGTTCCAGCAGCTTTCAGGCTAGCGGGCTTGGAAGTATCGAGCAGTACTTC. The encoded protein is CSSSFQASGLGSIEQYF.

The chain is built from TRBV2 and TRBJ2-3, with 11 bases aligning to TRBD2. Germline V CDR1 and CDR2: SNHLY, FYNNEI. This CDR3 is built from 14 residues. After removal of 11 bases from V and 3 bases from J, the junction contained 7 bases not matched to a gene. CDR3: CARTSGRRTDTQYF. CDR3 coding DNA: TGTGCCCGAACTAGCGGGAGAAGAACAGATACGCAGTATTTT.

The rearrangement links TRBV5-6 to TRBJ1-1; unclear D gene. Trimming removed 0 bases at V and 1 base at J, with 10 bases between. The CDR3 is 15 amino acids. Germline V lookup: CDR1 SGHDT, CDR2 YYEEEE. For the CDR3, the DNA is TGTGCCAGCAGCTTGGTGGAGGGTGGGAACACTGAAGCTTTCTTT. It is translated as CASSLVEGGNTEAFF. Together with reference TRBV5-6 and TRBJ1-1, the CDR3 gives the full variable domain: DAGVTQSPTHLIKTRGQQVTLRCSPKSGHDTVSWYQQALGQGPQFIFQYYEEEERQRGNFPDRFSGHQFPNYSSELNVNALLLGDSALYLCASSLVEGGNTEAFFGQGTRLTVV.

The CDR3: CASSQVGGTRGTDTQYF. DNA for the CDR3: TGCGCCAGCAGCCAAGTCGGGGGGACCCGGGGCACAGATACGCAGTATTTT. The V gene is TRBV4-1, the J gene TRBJ2-3; 7 bases fit TRBD2. V trimming: 1 base; J trimming: 1 base; junction bases outside the gene matches: 8. This CDR3 spans 17 amino acids. Germline CDR1 reads MGHRA; CDR2 reads YSYEKL.

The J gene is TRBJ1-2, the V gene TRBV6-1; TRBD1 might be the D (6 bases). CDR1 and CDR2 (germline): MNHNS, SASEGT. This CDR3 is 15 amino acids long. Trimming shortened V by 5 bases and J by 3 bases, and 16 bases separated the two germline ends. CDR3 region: CASSSPGRGDYGYTF. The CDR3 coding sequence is TGTGCCAGCAGTTCCCCCGGCAGGGGCGACTATGGCTACACCTTC.

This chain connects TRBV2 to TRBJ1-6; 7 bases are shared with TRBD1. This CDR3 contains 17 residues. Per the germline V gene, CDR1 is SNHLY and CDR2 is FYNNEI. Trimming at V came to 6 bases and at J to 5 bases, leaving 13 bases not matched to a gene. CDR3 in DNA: TGTGCCAGCAGCGATCCCGGGACAGCGGGGGATAATTCACCCCTCCACTTT. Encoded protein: CASSDPGTAGDNSPLHF.

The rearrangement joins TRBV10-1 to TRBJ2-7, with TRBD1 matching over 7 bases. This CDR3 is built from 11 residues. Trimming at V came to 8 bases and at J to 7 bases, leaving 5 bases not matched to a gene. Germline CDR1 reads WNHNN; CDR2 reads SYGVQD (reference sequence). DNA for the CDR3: TGCGCCAGCGGGGACAGAAAAGAGCAGTACTTC. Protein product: CASGDRKEQYF.

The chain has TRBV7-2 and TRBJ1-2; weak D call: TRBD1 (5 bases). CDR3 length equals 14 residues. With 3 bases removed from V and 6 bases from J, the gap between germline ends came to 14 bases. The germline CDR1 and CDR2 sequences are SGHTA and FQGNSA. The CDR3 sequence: CASSFFNGGHGYTF. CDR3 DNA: TGTGCCAGCAGCTTCTTTAACGGGGGACATGGCTACACCTTC.

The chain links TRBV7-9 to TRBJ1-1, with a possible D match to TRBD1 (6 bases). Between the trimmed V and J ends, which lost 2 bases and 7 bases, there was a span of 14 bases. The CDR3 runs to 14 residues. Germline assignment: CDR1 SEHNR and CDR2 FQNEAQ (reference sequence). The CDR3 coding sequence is TGTGCCAGCAGCTTAAACAGGGCCGGCCTTGAAGCTTTCTTT. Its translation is CASSLNRAGLEAFF.

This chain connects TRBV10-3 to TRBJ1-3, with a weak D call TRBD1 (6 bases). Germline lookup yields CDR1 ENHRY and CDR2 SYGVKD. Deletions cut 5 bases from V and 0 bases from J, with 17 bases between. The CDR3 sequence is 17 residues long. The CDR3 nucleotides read TGTGCCATCAGTCCTAAAACCACAGGGACCTCTGGAAACACCATATATTTT. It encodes CAISPKTTGTSGNTIYF.